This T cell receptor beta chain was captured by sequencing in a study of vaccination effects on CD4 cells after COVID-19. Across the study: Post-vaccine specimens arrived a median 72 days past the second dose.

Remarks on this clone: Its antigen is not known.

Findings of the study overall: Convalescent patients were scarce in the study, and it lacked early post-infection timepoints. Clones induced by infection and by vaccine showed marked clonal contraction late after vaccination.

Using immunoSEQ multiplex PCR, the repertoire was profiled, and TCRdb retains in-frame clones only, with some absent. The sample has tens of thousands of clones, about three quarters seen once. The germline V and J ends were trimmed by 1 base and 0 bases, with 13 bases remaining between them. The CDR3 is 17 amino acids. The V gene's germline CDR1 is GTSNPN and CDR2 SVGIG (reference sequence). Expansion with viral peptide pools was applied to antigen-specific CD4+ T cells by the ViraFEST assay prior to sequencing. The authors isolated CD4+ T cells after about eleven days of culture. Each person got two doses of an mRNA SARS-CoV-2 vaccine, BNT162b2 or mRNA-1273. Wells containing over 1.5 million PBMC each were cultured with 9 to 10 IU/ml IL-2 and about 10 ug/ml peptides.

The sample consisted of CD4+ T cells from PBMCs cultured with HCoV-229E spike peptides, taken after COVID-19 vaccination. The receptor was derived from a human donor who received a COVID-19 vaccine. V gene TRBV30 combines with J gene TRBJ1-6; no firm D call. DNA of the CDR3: TGTGCCTGGAGTGCGGCGCGATCGAGCTCCTATAATTCACCCCTCCACTTT. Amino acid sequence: CAWSAARSSSYNSPLHF.